This T cell receptor beta chain was captured by sequencing in a study of tumor-infiltrating lymphocytes in primary liver carcinoma. Overall study results and limits: Bulk unsorted sampling precluded comparing CD4+ and CD8+ repertoires. Lower overlap was observed for tumor-adjacent and tumor-blood pairs relative to tumor region pairs.

Comments on this clonotype: Its specificity is unknown. One junction end does not reproduce the germline sequence, and a read error may be involved.

Blood RNA came from unsorted whole blood; germline DNA was also extracted. Preoperatively, roughly 4.1 milliliters of peripheral blood were collected. CDR3 length: 15 residues. Germline CDR1 reads SGHAT; CDR2 reads FQNNGV. Researchers generated TCR beta cDNA from about 460 ng of total RNA, relying on a constant-region primer. Nested multiplex PCR, run for three rounds with slightly modified ARM-PCR, yielded TCR beta libraries. The two initial PCR rounds, about 9 cycles each, used TRBV1-TRBV30 forward and C-beta reverse primers. A single record per CDR3 protein comes from TCRdb applying MiXCR to the multiplex PCR reads. The sample comprises about 210,000 distinct CDR3 sequences, about 61% of which are singletons, and approximately 6.6% rests with the top ten.

The chain joins TRBV11-2 to TRBJ2-5, with a tentative D call TRBD2 (7 bases). The specimen sequenced was peripheral blood. The sequence was collected from an older woman with primary liver carcinoma and hepatitis B virus infection. The CDR3 DNA sequence: TGTGTCAGCAGGGGAGAAGCGGGGTTTGGAGAGACCCAATACTTT. It specifies CVSRGEAGFGETQYF.